The TCR beta chain under discussion was sequenced for a study of response to subunit inactivated influenza vaccine. The V and J ends lost 1 base and 3 bases respectively, with 7 bases between them. The germline gives CDR1 DFQATT, CDR2 SNEGSKA (reference sequence). The CDR3 totals 13 residues. Via MiXCR, TCRdb re-called the RT-PCR reads, giving one row per CDR3 protein. The sample consists of more than 450,000 distinct CDR3 sequences, about 11% of them appearing once. These records were also assigned to another study, of T cells expressing NK-cell markers. That report notes: A 5'RACE template switching approach incorporating UMIs was used to make TCR beta cDNA. Sorted CD3+CD56-NKG2C+, CD3+CD56+NKG2C- and CD3+CD56+NKG2C+ T cells were the source of the TCR beta repertoires. HCMV seropositivity characterized most of the eight sequenced donors, and seronegativity one. In roughly six donors, dominant CD3+CD56+NKG2C+ clonotypes ranked among the top 10 CD8+ clonotypes. Researchers report these clonotypes also headed the CD3+CD56-NKG2C+ fraction in a handful of donors.

The clonotype originates from a man in his fifties who received an inactivated influenza vaccine. Sequenced material: PBMCs from blood, taken on the day of vaccination. This chain connects TRBV20-1 to TRBJ1-5; no definite D call. The CDR3 region has the DNA TGCAGTGCTAGAGGGAGTGACAATCAGCCCCAGCATTTT. It codes for CSARGSDNQPQHF.